This TCR beta chain was documented in a study of early T cells in non-severe SARS-CoV-2 infection. Across the study: The chains were unpaired, and the sequenced material was bulk RNA from unsorted whole blood. General study findings and limits: Comparison of clonotypes with VDJdb favored anti-spike CD8 responses while missing private and CD4 specificities.

This clonotype turned up a few times. Its matching antigen is unknown. With V trimmed by 5 bases and J by 4 bases, 8 bases remained unmatched. This CDR3 comprises 16 residues. Germline V gene sequence: CDR1 MDHEN, CDR2 SYDVKM. Each single cDNA molecule received a unique molecular identifier. TCRdb re-called the 5' RACE reads with MiXCR, one entry per CDR3 protein. The data contain some 70,000 distinct CDR3 sequences, 9.5% of them singletons. The sample taken for sequencing was whole blood. This clonotype originated in an adult who was a healthcare worker with PCR-confirmed SARS-CoV-2 infection or an uninfected control (not recorded which). J is TRBJ2-3 and V is TRBV28; 11 bases fit TRBD2. The CDR3 coding sequence is TGTGCCAGCAGTATGATTAGCGGGGGGGCGGCAGATACGCAGTATTTT. Translated, it gives CASSMISGGAADTQYF. The full variable domain, in which reference TRBV28 and TRBJ2-3 provide the parts outside the CDR3, is DVKVTQSSRYLVKRTGEKVFLECVQDMDHENMFWYRQDPGLGLRLIYFSYDVKMKEKGDIPEGYSVSREKKERFSLILESASTNQTSMYLCASSMISGGAADTQYFGPGTRLTVL.